What follows is one T cell receptor beta chain and its context. Its antigen is currently unknown. This CDR3 is built from 11 residues. Trimming cost V 6 bases and J 6 bases, with 9 bases left between them. Germline V gene data show CDR1 as DFQATT and CDR2 as SNEGSKA (reference sequence). Cultured CD4+ T-cell DNA underwent Oncomine TCR Beta short-read sequencing. TCRdb re-derived calls from the PCR reads in MiXCR, one entry per CDR3 protein. The sample has over 15,000 distinct CDR3 sequences, roughly two fifths seen once. The record originates from a study of vaccination and CD4 T cells after COVID-19. Across the study: Overlapping peptides covering the spike proteins of SARS-CoV-2, HCoV-NL63, HCoV-OC43 and HCoV-229E were added to stimulate cells. General study results and limits: Apart from involving relatively few convalescent patients, the work omitted early post-infection timepoints. Convalescent patients' clones that were vaccine-specific were spike mono-reactive in 304 of 307 cases.

Documented treatment: roughly 10-day PBMC culture with coronavirus spike peptide pools or control peptides (ViraFEST assay). Per-well cultures of some 2 million PBMCs received roughly 9.9 IU/ml IL-2 and approximately 9.4 ug/ml peptide pools. The chain combines TRBV20-1 with TRBJ2-1; D is undetermined. Source: CD4+ T cells from blood, cultured in vitro, taken before SARS-CoV-2 vaccination. The TCR originated in a human donor who had recovered from COVID-19. CDR3 in amino acids: CSAARSNEQFF. CDR3 sequence (DNA): TGCAGTGCCGCGCGAAGCAATGAGCAGTTCTTC.